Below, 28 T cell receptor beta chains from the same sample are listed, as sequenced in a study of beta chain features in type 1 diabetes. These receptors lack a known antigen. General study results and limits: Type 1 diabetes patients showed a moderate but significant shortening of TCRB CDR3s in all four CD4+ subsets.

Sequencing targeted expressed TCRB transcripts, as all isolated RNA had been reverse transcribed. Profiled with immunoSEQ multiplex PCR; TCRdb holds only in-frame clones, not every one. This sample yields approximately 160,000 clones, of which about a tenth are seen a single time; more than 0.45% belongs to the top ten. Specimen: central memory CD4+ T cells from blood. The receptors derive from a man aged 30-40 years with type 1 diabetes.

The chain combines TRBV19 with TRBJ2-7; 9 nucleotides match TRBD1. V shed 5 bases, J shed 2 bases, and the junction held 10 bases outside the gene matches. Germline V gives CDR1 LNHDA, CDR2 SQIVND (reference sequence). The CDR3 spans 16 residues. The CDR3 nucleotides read TGTGCCAGTAGTTTCAGACCGGGACAGGGAACCTACGAGCAGTACTTC. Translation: CASSFRPGQGTYEQYF. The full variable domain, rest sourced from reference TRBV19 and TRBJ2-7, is DGGITQSPKYLFRKEGQNVTLSCEQNLNHDAMYWYRQDPGQGLRLIYYSQIVNDFQKGDIAEGYSVSREKKESFPLTVTSAQKNPTAFYLCASSFRPGQGTYEQYFGPGTRLTVT.

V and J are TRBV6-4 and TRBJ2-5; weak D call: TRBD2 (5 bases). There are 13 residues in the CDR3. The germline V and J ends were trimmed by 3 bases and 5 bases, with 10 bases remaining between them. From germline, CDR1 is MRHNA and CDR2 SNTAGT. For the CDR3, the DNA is TGTGCCAGCAGTGAAGCAGGCGGGGAGACCCAGTACTTC. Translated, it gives CASSEAGGETQYF.

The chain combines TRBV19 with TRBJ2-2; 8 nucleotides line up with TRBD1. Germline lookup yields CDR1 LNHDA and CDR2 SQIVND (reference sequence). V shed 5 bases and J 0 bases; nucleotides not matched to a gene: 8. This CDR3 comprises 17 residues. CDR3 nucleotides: TGTGCCAGTAGTTCTGGACAGGGCACATCGAACACCGGGGAGCTGTTTTTT. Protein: CASSSGQGTSNTGELFF.

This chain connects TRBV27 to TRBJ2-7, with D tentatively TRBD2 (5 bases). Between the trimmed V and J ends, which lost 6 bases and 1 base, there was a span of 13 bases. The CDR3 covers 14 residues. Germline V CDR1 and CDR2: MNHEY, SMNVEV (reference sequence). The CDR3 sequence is CASRTTGSSYEQYF. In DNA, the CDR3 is TGTGCCAGCAGGACGACGGGGTCTTCCTACGAGCAGTACTTC.

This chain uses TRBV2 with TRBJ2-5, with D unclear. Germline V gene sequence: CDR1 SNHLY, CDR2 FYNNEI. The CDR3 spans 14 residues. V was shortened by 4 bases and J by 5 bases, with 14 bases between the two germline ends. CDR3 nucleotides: TGTGCCAGCAGTGCTGTGTCGCCCGGGGAGACCCAGTACTTC. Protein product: CASSAVSPGETQYF.

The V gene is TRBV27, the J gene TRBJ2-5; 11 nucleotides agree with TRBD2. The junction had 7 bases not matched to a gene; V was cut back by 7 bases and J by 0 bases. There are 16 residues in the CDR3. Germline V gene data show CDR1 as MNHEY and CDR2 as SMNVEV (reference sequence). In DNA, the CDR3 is TGTGCCAGCACGCCTAGACTAGCGGGGAACCAAGAGACCCAGTACTTC. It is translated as CASTPRLAGNQETQYF.

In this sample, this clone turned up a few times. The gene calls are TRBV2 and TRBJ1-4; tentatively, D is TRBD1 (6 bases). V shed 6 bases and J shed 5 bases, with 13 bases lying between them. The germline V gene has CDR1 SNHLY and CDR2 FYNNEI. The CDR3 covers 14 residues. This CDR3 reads CASRYRQGNEKLFF. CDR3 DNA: TGTGCCAGCAGGTACCGGCAGGGGAATGAAAAACTGTTTTTT.

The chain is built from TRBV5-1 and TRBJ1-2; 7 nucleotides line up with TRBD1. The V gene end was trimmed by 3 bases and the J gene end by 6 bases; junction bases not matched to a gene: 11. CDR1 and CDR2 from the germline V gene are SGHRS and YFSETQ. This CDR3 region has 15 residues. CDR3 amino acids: CASSSGTAPGHGYTF. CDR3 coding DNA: TGCGCCAGCAGCTCAGGGACAGCCCCTGGGCATGGCTACACCTTC.

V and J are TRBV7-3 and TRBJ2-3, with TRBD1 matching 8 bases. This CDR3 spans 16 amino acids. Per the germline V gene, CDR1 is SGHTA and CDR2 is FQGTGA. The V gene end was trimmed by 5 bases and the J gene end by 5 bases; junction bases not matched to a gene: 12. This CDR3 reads CASSNRAQGAGDTQYF. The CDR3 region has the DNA TGTGCCAGCAGCAACCGGGCCCAGGGGGCCGGAGATACGCAGTATTTT.

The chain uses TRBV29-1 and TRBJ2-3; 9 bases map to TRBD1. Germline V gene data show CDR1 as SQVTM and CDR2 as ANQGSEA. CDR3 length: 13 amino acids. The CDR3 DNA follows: TGCAGTGCCGGGACAGGGACCACAGATACGCAGTATTTT. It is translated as CSAGTGTTDTQYF.

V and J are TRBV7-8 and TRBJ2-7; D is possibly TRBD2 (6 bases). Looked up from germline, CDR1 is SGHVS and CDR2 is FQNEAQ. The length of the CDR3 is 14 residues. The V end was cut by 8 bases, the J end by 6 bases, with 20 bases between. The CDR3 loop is CASQRDGRRGEQYF. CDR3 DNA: TGTGCCAGCCAAAGGGACGGGAGAAGGGGCGAGCAGTACTTC. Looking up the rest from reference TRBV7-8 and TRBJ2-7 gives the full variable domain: GAGVSQSPRYKVAKRGQDVALRCDPISGHVSLFWYQQALGQGPEFLTYFQNEAQLDKSGLPSDRFFAERPEGSVSTLKIQRTQQEDSAVYLCASQRDGRRGEQYFGPGTRLTVT.

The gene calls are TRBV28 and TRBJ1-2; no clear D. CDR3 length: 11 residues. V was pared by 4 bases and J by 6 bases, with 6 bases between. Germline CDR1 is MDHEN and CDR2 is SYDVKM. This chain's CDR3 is CASSYKDGYTF. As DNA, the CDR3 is TGTGCCAGCAGTTACAAAGATGGCTACACCTTC.

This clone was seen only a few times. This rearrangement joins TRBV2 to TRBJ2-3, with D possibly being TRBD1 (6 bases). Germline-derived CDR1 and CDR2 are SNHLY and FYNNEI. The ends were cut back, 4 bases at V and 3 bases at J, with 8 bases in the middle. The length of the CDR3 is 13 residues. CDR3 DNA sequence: TGTGCCAGCAGTGTAGGACAGACAGATACGCAGTATTTT. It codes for CASSVGQTDTQYF. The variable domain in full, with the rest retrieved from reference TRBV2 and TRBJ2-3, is EPEVTQTPSHQVTQMGQEVILRCVPISNHLYFYWYRQILGQKVEFLVSFYNNEISEKSEIFDDQFSVERPDGSNFTLKIRSTKLEDSAMYFCASSVGQTDTQYFGPGTRLTVL.

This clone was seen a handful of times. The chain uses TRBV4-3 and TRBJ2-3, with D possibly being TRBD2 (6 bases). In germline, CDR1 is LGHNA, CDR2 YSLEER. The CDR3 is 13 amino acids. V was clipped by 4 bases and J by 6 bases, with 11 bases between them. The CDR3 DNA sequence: TGCGCCAGCAGCCCCACGGGACTTGATACGCAGTATTTT. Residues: CASSPTGLDTQYF.

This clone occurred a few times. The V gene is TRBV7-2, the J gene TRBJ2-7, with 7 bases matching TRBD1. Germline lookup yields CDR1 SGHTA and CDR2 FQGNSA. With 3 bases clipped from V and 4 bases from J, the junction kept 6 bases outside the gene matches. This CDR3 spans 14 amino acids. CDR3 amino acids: CASSLTGNPYEQYF. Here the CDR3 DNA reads TGTGCCAGCAGCTTGACAGGGAATCCTTACGAGCAGTACTTC.

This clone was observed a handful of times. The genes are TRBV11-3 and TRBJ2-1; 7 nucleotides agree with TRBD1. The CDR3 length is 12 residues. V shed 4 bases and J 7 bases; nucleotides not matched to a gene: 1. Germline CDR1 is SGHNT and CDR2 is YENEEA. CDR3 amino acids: CASSSGGNEQFF. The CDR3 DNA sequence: TGTGCCAGCAGCTCAGGGGGTAATGAGCAGTTCTTC.

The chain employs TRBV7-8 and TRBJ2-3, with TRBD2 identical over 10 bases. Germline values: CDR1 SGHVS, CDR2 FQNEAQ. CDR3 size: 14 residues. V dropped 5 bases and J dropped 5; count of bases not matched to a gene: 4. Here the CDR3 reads CASSKAGGEDTQYF. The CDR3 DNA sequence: TGTGCCAGCAGCAAAGCGGGAGGGGAAGATACGCAGTATTTT.

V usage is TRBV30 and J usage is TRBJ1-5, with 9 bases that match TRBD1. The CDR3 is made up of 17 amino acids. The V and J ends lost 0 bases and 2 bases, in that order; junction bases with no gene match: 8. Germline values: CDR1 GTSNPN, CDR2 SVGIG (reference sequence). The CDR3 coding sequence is TGTGCCTGGAGTGTAGGGGCGGGACAGGGTCGCAATCAGCCCCAGCATTTT. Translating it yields CAWSVGAGQGRNQPQHF.

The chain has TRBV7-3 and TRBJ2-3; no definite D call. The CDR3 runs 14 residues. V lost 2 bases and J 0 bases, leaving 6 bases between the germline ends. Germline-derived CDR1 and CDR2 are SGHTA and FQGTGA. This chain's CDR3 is CASSLSYSTDTQYF. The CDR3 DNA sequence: TGTGCCAGCAGCTTATCGTATAGCACAGATACGCAGTATTTT. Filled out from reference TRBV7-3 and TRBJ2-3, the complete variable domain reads GAGVSQTPSNKVTEKGKYVELRCDPISGHTALYWYRQSLGQGPEFLIYFQGTGAADDSGLPNDRFFAVRPEGSVSTLKIQRTERGDSAVYLCASSLSYSTDTQYFGPGTRLTVL.

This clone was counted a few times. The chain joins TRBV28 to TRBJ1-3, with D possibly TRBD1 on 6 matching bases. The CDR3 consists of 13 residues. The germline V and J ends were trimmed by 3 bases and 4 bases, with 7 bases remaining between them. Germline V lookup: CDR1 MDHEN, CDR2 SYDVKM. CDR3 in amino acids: CASSFQGGNTIYF. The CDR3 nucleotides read TGTGCCAGCAGTTTCCAGGGGGGAAACACCATATATTTT.

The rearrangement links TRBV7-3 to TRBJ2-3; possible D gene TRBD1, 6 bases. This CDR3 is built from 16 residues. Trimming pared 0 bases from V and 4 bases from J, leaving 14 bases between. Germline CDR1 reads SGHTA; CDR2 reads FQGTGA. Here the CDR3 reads CASSLTLQGDPDTQYF. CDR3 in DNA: TGTGCCAGCAGCTTAACGTTACAGGGTGACCCAGATACGCAGTATTTT.

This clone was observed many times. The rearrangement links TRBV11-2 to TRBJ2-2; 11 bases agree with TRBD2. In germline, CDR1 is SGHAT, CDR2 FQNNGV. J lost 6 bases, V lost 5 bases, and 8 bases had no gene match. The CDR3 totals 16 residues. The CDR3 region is CASSPASGRIAGELFF. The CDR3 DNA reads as TGTGCCAGCAGCCCCGCTAGCGGGAGGATTGCCGGGGAGCTGTTTTTT.

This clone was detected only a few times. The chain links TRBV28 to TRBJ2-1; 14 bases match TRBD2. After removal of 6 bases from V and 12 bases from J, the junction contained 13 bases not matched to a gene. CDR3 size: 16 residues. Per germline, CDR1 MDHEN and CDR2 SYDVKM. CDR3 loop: CASRLPGLAGVTAQFF. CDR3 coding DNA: TGTGCCAGCAGACTCCCGGGACTAGCGGGAGTGACGGCGCAGTTCTTC.

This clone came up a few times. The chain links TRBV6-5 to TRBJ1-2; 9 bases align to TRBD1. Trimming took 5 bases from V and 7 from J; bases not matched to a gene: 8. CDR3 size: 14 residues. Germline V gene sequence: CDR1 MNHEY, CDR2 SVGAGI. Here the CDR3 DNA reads TGTGCCAGCAGTCTCTACAGGGGGCAGGGTGGCTACACCTTC. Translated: CASSLYRGQGGYTF.

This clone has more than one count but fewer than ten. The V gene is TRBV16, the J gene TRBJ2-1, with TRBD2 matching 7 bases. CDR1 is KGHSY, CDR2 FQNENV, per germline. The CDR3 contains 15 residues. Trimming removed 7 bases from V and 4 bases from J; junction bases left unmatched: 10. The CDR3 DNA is TGTGCCAGCAACAATGCGGCGGGAGTATACAATGAGCAGTTCTTC. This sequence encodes CASNNAAGVYNEQFF.

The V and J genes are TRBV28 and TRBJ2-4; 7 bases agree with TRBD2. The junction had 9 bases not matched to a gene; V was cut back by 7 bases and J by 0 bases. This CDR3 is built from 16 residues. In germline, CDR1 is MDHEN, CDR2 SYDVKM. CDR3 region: CASNGGSAQAKNIQYF. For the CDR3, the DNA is TGTGCCAGCAACGGCGGGAGCGCCCAAGCCAAAAACATTCAGTACTTC.

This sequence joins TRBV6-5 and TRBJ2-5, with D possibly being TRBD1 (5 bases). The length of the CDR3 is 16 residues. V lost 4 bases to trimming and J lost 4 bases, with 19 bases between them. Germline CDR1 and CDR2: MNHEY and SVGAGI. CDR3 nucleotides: TGTGCCAGCAGTTCGCTTACAGGCTCTTCGGGAGAGACCCAGTACTTC. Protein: CASSSLTGSSGETQYF.

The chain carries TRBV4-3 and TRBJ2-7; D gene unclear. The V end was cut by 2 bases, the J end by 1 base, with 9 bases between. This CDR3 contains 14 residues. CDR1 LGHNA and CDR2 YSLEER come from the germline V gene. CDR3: CASSQKLSSYEQYF. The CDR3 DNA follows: TGCGCCAGCAGCCAAAAACTATCTTCCTACGAGCAGTACTTC.